This passage covers 8 T cell receptor beta chains from one sample sequenced in a study of metastatic and nonmetastatic thyroid tumors. TCRdb reanalyzed the PCR reads via MiXCR. The sample consists of about 35,000 clones, about 17% of them appearing once. No patient received treatment before thyroid surgery. Sequenced material: blood. The receptors derive from a male donor with papillary thyroid cancer or a benign thyroid nodule (not recorded which). Some clones in this sample may be carry-over from other donors' samples.

This clone was seen many times. The chain combines TRBV6-2 or TRBV6-3 with TRBJ2-3; TRBD1 aligns across 9 bases. V lost 0 bases to trimming and J lost 4 bases; unmatched junction nucleotides: 17. This CDR3 comprises 20 residues. Germline CDR1 reads MNHEY; CDR2 reads SVGEGT. The CDR3 protein is CASSYSNYGPGQGISDTQYF. CDR3 DNA: TGTGCCAGCAGTTACTCGAACTACGGTCCGGGACAGGGAATTTCAGATACGCAGTATTTT.

Worth noting for this clone: At one end the junction does not follow the germline gene, possibly because of a read error. The V gene is TRBV7-8, the J gene TRBJ2-1, with a possible D match to TRBD2 (5 bases). The CDR3 totals 13 residues. Germline loops: CDR1 SGHVS, CDR2 FQNEAQ. Written as DNA, the CDR3 is TGTGCCAGCAGCTTAGCGTGGGGTAGGGAGCGGTTCTTC. Protein sequence: CASSLAWGRERFF. Full variable domain (missing parts from reference TRBV7-8 and TRBJ2-1): GAGVSQSPRYKVAKRGQDVALRCDPISGHVSLFWYQQALGQGPEFLTYFQNEAQLDKSGLPSDRFFAERPEGSVSTLKIQRTQQEDSAVYLCASSLAWGRERFFGPGTRLTVL.

This clone has a count of ten or more. This chain joins TRBV9 and TRBJ1-1; no clear D. The CDR3 is made up of 15 amino acids. From germline, CDR1 is SGDLS and CDR2 YYNGEE. V was clipped by 4 bases and J by 5 bases, with 18 bases between them. Here the CDR3 reads CASSRKEFERTEAFF. CDR3 DNA sequence: TGTGCCAGCAGCCGTAAAGAATTTGAGAGGACTGAAGCTTTCTTT. The full variable domain, completed using reference TRBV9 and TRBJ1-1, is DSGVTQTPKHLITATGQRVTLRCSPRSGDLSVYWYQQSLDQGLQFLIQYYNGEERAKGNILERFSAQQFPDLHSELNLSSLELGDSALYFCASSRKEFERTEAFFGQGTRLTVV.

This clone was picked up many times. This chain links TRBV9 with TRBJ2-3; TRBD2 aligns across 8 bases. The germline CDR1 and CDR2 sequences are SGDLS and YYNGEE. This CDR3 comprises 15 residues. Trimming at V came to 0 bases and at J to 5 bases, leaving 5 bases not matched to a gene. CDR3 residues: CASSVGVAGGDTQYF. In nucleotides, the CDR3 is TGTGCCAGCAGCGTAGGGGTTGCGGGGGGAGATACGCAGTATTTT. Variable domain in full (rest from reference TRBV9 and TRBJ2-3): DSGVTQTPKHLITATGQRVTLRCSPRSGDLSVYWYQQSLDQGLQFLIQYYNGEERAKGNILERFSAQQFPDLHSELNLSSLELGDSALYFCASSVGVAGGDTQYFGPGTRLTVL.

V and J are TRBV4-1 and TRBJ2-5; D not resolved. Looked up from germline, CDR1 is MGHRA and CDR2 is YSYEKL. The ends were cut back, 1 base at V and 5 bases at J, with 11 bases in the middle. This CDR3 has 14 amino acids. The CDR3 bases are TGCGCCAGCAGCCAAGTCGACGAGGACGAGACCCAGTACTTC. As protein: CASSQVDEDETQYF.

V is TRBV5-1 and J is TRBJ2-3; tentatively, D is TRBD1 (5 bases). V was trimmed by 6 bases and J by 3 bases, leaving 14 bases between them. This CDR3 is built from 14 residues. Germline lookup yields CDR1 SGHRS and CDR2 YFSETQ. CDR3 residues: CASNMAGYTDTQYF. The CDR3 nucleotides read TGCGCCAGCAATATGGCAGGGTATACAGATACGCAGTATTTT.

V gene TRBV30 combines with J gene TRBJ1-2; D possibly corresponds to TRBD1 (5 bases). The CDR3 sequence is 11 residues long. V was clipped by 8 bases and J by 2 bases, with 9 bases between them. Germline V gene data show CDR1 as GTSNPN and CDR2 as SVGIG (reference sequence). CDR3 amino acids: CAGGDNYGYTF. The CDR3 coding sequence is TGTGCCGGGGGGGACAACTATGGCTACACCTTC.

This clone was recorded many times. The V call is TRBV6-2 or TRBV6-3, the J call TRBJ1-4; D perhaps matches TRBD1 (5 bases). The CDR3 length is 15 residues. Looked up from germline, CDR1 is MNHEY and CDR2 is SVGEGT. V lost 2 bases to trimming and J lost 3 bases, with 10 bases between them. The CDR3 spells CASSYLGAANEKLFF. The CDR3 nucleotides are TGTGCCAGCAGTTACCTAGGGGCGGCTAATGAAAAACTGTTTTTT.